The 24 T cell receptor beta chains given below trace back to one sample, sequenced in a study of cytotoxic CD8 clonotypes in ibrutinib-treated CLL. Sequencing used immunoSEQ multiplex PCR; TCRdb keeps in-frame clones, though not all of them. Of some 300,000 clones in the sample, around four fifths were seen once. The sequenced sample was PBMCs, obtained before ibrutinib treatment. These receptors were obtained from a human donor with chronic lymphocytic leukemia.

This clone was seen a few times. V is TRBV7-4 and J is TRBJ1-5, with D uncertain. Trimming cost V 5 bases and J 0 bases, with 11 bases left between them. The CDR3 contains 15 residues. Germline V CDR1 and CDR2: SGHVT, SQSDAQ. CDR3: CASSQAGYSNQPQHF. DNA of the CDR3: TGTGCCAGCAGCCAAGCGGGATATAGCAATCAGCCCCAGCATTTT.

The chain combines TRBV7-6 with TRBJ2-7; the match to TRBD2 covers 11 bases. The J segment lost 9 bases and the V segment lost 3 bases, leaving 1 base of the junction unmatched. The length of the CDR3 is 12 residues. CDR1 and CDR2 (germline): SGHVS, FNYEAQ. CDR3 DNA: TGTGCCAGCAGCTTTAGCGGGAGGGTGCAGTACTTC. Its translation is CASSFSGRVQYF.

V usage is TRBV25-1 and J usage is TRBJ1-2; 8 bases fit TRBD1. Germline values: CDR1 MGHDK, CDR2 SYGVNS. J gave up 4 bases and V 1 base, and 11 bases lay outside the gene matches. CDR3 length: 17 residues. Here the CDR3 reads CASSESDRGFRGYGYTF. The CDR3 region has the DNA TGTGCCAGCAGTGAATCTGACAGGGGATTTCGAGGCTATGGCTACACCTTC.

The rearrangement links TRBV9 to TRBJ2-1; 7 positions agree with TRBD2. Germline-derived CDR1 and CDR2 are SGDLS and YYNGEE. The CDR3 runs 15 residues. With 0 bases clipped from V and 7 bases from J, the junction kept 7 bases outside the gene matches. For the CDR3, the DNA is TGTGCCAGCAGCGTAGTGGCGGGAGCTAGGAATGAGCAGTTCTTC. Protein: CASSVVAGARNEQFF.

This clone has a handful of counts. The gene calls are TRBV5-4 and TRBJ2-7; 9 bases are a match to TRBD2. CDR1 is SGHNT and CDR2 is YYREEE in the germline V gene (reference sequence). CDR3 length: 15 amino acids. V shed 0 bases, J shed 4 bases, and the junction held 5 bases outside the gene matches. In DNA form, the CDR3 reads TGTGCCAGCAGCTTGGCCAGCGGGAGGATTTACGAGCAGTACTTC. Protein: CASSLASGRIYEQYF.

This clone was seen just once. The genes are TRBV27 and TRBJ2-1, with D uncertain. Trimming shortened V by 4 bases and J by 7 bases, and 8 bases separated the two germline ends. Germline V gene lookup returns CDR1 MNHEY and CDR2 SMNVEV (reference sequence). The CDR3 consists of 12 residues. The CDR3 loop is CASSSYMNEQFF. The CDR3 DNA reads TGTGCCAGCAGTTCCTATATGAATGAGCAGTTCTTC.

This rearrangement joins TRBV19 to TRBJ2-1; no clear D gene. The CDR3 has 11 amino acids. V was shortened by 3 bases and J by 8 bases, with 5 bases between the two germline ends. Germline values: CDR1 LNHDA, CDR2 SQIVND (reference sequence). The CDR3 DNA follows: TGTGCCAGTAGTATCAGGTATGAGCAGTTCTTC. It specifies CASSIRYEQFF.

As regards this clone: The identical CDR3 is also encoded by other nucleotide sequences in the sample. This chain joins TRBV4-3 and TRBJ2-3, with 8 bases lining up with TRBD2. Unmatched junction bases numbered 4, after V lost 0 bases and J lost 2 bases. CDR1 and CDR2 from the germline V gene are LGHNA and YSLEER. This CDR3 contains 16 residues. CDR3 DNA sequence: TGCGCCAGCAGCCAAGAGTTAGCGGGAAACACAGATACGCAGTATTTT. Translating gives CASSQELAGNTDTQYF.

This clone was detected only a few times. The chain combines TRBV18 with TRBJ1-2; D gene uncertain. The CDR3 is 14 amino acids. The V and J ends lost 1 base and 3 bases respectively, with 9 bases between them. Germline CDR1 reads KGHSH; CDR2 reads LQKENI. The CDR3, as DNA: TGTGCCAGCTCACCACTACGAACAGACTATGGCTACACCTTC. Protein product: CASSPLRTDYGYTF.

This clone was observed a few times. V usage is TRBV5-1 and J usage is TRBJ2-3; 13 nucleotides match TRBD2. Germline CDR1 SGHRS, CDR2 YFSETQ. Losses at the gene ends were 4 bases for V and 4 bases for J; bases not matched to a gene: 6. This CDR3 is built from 16 residues. In DNA, the CDR3 is TGCGCCAGCAGCCCCAGGACTAGCGGGAGTGCAGATACGCAGTATTTT. It codes for CASSPRTSGSADTQYF.

There are a few counts of this clone. V is TRBV10-1 and J is TRBJ2-7; 7 bases are shared with TRBD1. The J segment lost 3 bases and the V segment lost 4 bases, leaving 3 bases of the junction unmatched. CDR1 and CDR2 (germline): WNHNN, SYGVQD (reference sequence). The CDR3 runs 13 residues. Written as DNA, the CDR3 is TGCGCCAGCAGTGCCGACAGGGTCTACGAGCAGTACTTC. It is translated as CASSADRVYEQYF.

This chain joins TRBV19 and TRBJ2-4, with a tentative D call TRBD2 (5 bases). The CDR3 spans 15 residues. Germline assignment: CDR1 LNHDA and CDR2 SQIVND (reference sequence). Trimming removed 1 base at V and 7 bases at J, with 14 bases between. CDR3 amino acids: CASSIGGQAGNIQYF. The CDR3 nucleotides are TGTGCCAGTAGTATAGGCGGGCAGGCCGGGAACATTCAGTACTTC.

This chain links TRBV7-9 with TRBJ2-2; 7 nucleotides match TRBD2. The V gene's germline CDR1 is SEHNR and CDR2 FQNEAQ (reference sequence). CDR3 length: 15 residues. Trimming took 5 bases from V and 7 from J; bases not matched to a gene: 10. Here the CDR3 reads CASSNSGSIGGELFF. CDR3 sequence (DNA): TGTGCCAGCAGCAATAGCGGGTCCATTGGCGGGGAGCTGTTTTTT.

V and J are TRBV5-6 and TRBJ1-5, with 8 bases that match TRBD1. Germline V gene data show CDR1 as SGHDT and CDR2 as YYEEEE. The CDR3 sequence is 15 residues long. V trimming: 3 bases; J trimming: 9 bases; junction bases outside the gene matches: 11. The CDR3 spells CASSSGTGGLWPQHF. CDR3 sequence (DNA): TGTGCCAGCAGCTCCGGGACAGGAGGTTTGTGGCCCCAGCATTTT.

The chain links TRBV18 to TRBJ2-7, with 7 bases that match TRBD1. CDR1 and CDR2 (germline): KGHSH, LQKENI. V dropped 5 bases and J dropped 4; count of bases not matched to a gene: 2. The CDR3 totals 12 residues. The CDR3 bases are TGTGCCAGCTCAGGGACAGCTTACGAGCAGTACTTC. Its translation is CASSGTAYEQYF.

This chain uses TRBV9 with TRBJ2-7; D is unclear. Germline V gene sequence: CDR1 SGDLS, CDR2 YYNGEE. Between the trimmed V and J ends, which lost 4 bases and 2 bases, there was a span of 16 bases. The length of the CDR3 is 15 residues. CDR3 region: CASSPLQGSTYEQYF. DNA of the CDR3: TGTGCCAGCAGCCCCCTTCAAGGCTCAACCTACGAGCAGTACTTC.

This chain links TRBV25-1 with TRBJ2-5; D not certain. Between the trimmed V and J ends, which lost 2 bases and 4 bases, there was a span of 11 bases. This CDR3 has 14 residues. Germline V gene lookup returns CDR1 MGHDK and CDR2 SYGVNS. Written as DNA, the CDR3 is TGTGCCAGCAGTGAAATGTGGGGATTAGAGACCCAGTACTTC. Translation gives CASSEMWGLETQYF.

This clone is a singleton in its sample. CDR3 sequence reads: CASSLVWTALRAGELFF. The DNA of the CDR3 is TGTGCCAGCAGCTTGGTTTGGACAGCCCTGCGGGCCGGGGAGCTGTTTTTT. The chain links TRBV5-6 to TRBJ2-2; TRBD1 might be the D (6 bases). Trimming shortened V by 0 bases and J by 6 bases, and 18 bases separated the two germline ends. The CDR3 sequence is 17 residues long. The germline V gene has CDR1 SGHDT and CDR2 YYEEEE.

This clone has only one observation. The junction shows a germline mismatch at one end, possibly a read error. The chain couples TRBV7-7 to TRBJ2-5, with 9 bases lining up with TRBD1. CDR3 size: 15 residues. In germline, CDR1 is SSHAT, CDR2 FNYEAQ (reference sequence). CDR3 DNA sequence: TGTGCTAGCAGCTTAGGGGGACAGGGTATGGAGACCCAGTACTTC. It specifies CASSLGGQGMETQYF.

The V and J genes are TRBV7-3 and TRBJ2-3; D possibly corresponds to TRBD1 (5 bases). Germline-derived CDR1 and CDR2 are SGHTA and FQGTGA. The CDR3 is 15 amino acids. Trimming stripped 1 base from V and 2 bases from J, with 10 bases between. The chain's CDR3 is CASSLKAGFTDTQYF. CDR3 in DNA: TGTGCCAGCAGCTTAAAGGCAGGGTTCACAGATACGCAGTATTTT.

This rearrangement joins TRBV27 to TRBJ2-1, with TRBD2 identical over 10 bases. This CDR3 region has 14 residues. The junction had 4 bases not matched to a gene; V was cut back by 6 bases and J by 5 bases. Germline V gene lookup returns CDR1 MNHEY and CDR2 SMNVEV (reference sequence). CDR3 in DNA: TGTGCCAGCAGCCTAGCGGGAGCCCACAATGAGCAGTTCTTC. Translation: CASSLAGAHNEQFF.

The rearrangement joins TRBV14 to TRBJ2-6; the D is unclear. V was pared by 0 bases and J by 3 bases, with 6 bases between. The CDR3 sequence is 15 residues long. Germline CDR1 reads SGHDN; CDR2 reads FVKESK. The CDR3 DNA reads as TGTGCCAGCAGCCAAGAAGTAGGTGGGGCCAACGTCCTGACTTTC. Translation: CASSQEVGGANVLTF.

This clone was seen only once. The chain carries TRBV5-1 and TRBJ2-3; 8 bases are a match to TRBD2. V gave up 5 bases and J gave up 10 bases; unmatched junction bases: 9. From germline, CDR1 is SGHRS and CDR2 YFSETQ. The CDR3 contains 13 residues. CDR3 DNA: TGCGCCAGCAGTTACGAGCCGGGACTAGCGCAGTATTTT. Its protein product is CASSYEPGLAQYF.

The chain joins TRBV21-1 to TRBJ2-7; TRBD2, the table's D call, lacks a check against the DNA. TRBV21-1 is termed a pseudogene. This CDR3 has 14 residues. DNA of the CDR3: TGTGCCAGCCCCCCTAGCGGGAACCTCTACGAGCAGTACTTC. Its protein product is CASPPSGNLYEQYF.